These T cell receptor beta chains were read from a single sample in a study of PD-1 and CTLA-4 blockade in melanoma. The assay was immunoSEQ multiplex PCR, and TCRdb's table has in-frame clones only and misses some. The repertoire holds about 31,000 clones, with about 91% as singletons. Sequencing was performed on CD8+ T cells from peripheral blood, taken from a patient given anti-PD-1 treatment. Every receptor here comes from a human donor with melanoma. CDR3s include the opening cysteine and the closing phenylalanine or tryptophan. D genes are given only for firm matches. Rows give clone size only sometimes, using once, few, many, or a class for an expanded clone.

clone_size	v_call	d_call	j_call	cdr3_nt	cdr3_aa
.	TRBV9	.	TRBJ2-1	TGTGCCAGCAGCCCCCCTAGTTCCCCCTACAATGAGCAGTTCTTC	CASSPPSSPYNEQFF
once	TRBV25-1	TRBD1	TRBJ1-5	TGTGCCAGCAGTGAAGGGACAGGGAATCAGCCCCAGCATTTT	CASSEGTGNQPQHF
.	TRBV4-1	.	TRBJ2-5	TGCGCCAGCAGCCAAGAGCCAGGCCAAGAGACCCAGTACTTC	CASSQEPGQETQYF
few	TRBV28	.	TRBJ1-5	TGTGCCAGCAGTGAAGGGGCACAGCCCCAGCATTTT	CASSEGAQPQHF
.	TRBV7-9	TRBD1	TRBJ2-7	TGTGCCAGCAGCCCTACAGGGGGCGACGAGCAGTACTTC	CASSPTGGDEQYF
.	TRBV7-8	.	TRBJ1-1	TGTGCCAGCAGCCCTAGACAGGAACTCACTGAAGCTTTCTTT	CASSPRQELTEAFF
.	TRBV5-6	.	TRBJ1-6	TGTGCCAGCACTGTACAGGGCAGCTCCTATAATTCACCCCTCCACTTT	CASTVQGSSYNSPLHF
.	TRBV5-6	TRBD1	TRBJ1-2	TGTGCCAGCTTGGGGGGACAGGGTTATGGCTACACCTTC	CASLGGQGYGYTF
.	TRBV29-1	.	TRBJ2-7	TGCAGCGTTTTATTATCCAGCGTGCCTTCCTACGAGCAGTACTTC	CSVLLSSVPSYEQYF
.	TRBV7-9	.	TRBJ1-3	TGTGCCAGCAGCTCCCTCGAGAAAAGCGCTTTT	CASSSLEKSAF